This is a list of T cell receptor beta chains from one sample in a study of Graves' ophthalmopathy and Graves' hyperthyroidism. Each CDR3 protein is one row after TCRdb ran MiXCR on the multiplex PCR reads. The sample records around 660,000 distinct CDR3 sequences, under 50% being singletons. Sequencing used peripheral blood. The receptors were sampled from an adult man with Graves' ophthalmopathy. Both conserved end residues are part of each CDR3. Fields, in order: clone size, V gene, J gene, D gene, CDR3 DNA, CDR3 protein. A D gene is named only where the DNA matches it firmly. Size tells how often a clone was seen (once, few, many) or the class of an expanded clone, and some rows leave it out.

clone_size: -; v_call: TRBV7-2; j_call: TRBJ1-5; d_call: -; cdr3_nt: TGTGCCAGCAGCTACGACAGCAGGGAAAACAATCAGCCCCAGCATTTT; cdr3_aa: CASSYDSRENNQPQHF
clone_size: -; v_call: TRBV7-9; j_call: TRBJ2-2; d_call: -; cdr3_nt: TGTGCCAGCAGCTTCACAGGGACCACCGGGGAGCTGTTTTTT; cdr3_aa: CASSFTGTTGELFF
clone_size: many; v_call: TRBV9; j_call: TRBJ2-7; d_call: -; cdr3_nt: TGTGCCAGCAGCCCTCGTCTTGCGAGCTCCTACGAGCAGTACTTC; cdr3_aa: CASSPRLASSYEQYF
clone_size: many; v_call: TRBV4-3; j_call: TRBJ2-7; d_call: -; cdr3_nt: TGCGCCAGCAGCCAAGATTGGGGGGGGCAGGGGGACGAGCAGTACTTC; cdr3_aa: CASSQDWGGQGDEQYF
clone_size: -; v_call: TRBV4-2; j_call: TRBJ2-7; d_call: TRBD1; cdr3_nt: TGTGCCAGCAGCCAAGATCAGGGGGCAGGGAGATCCTACGAGCAGTACTTC; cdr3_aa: CASSQDQGAGRSYEQYF
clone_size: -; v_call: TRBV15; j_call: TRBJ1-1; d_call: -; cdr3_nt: TGTGCCACCAGCGTTGAGACGAAGCCTACTGAAGCTTTCTTT; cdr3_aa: CATSVETKPTEAFF
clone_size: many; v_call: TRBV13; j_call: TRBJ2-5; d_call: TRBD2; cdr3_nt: TGTGCCAGCAGCCGTCGCCGGACTAGGTCCCATGGGACCCAGTACTTC; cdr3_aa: CASSRRRTRSHGTQYF
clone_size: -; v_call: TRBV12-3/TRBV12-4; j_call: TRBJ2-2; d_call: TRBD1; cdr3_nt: TGTGCCAGCAGTTCGGCGGGACAGGGCGGGGAGCTGTTTTTT; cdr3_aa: CASSSAGQGGELFF
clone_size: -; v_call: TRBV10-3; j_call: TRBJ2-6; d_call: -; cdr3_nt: TGTGCCATCAGTGAGTCGATGGGGGCCCTTGGGGCCAACGTCCTGACTTTC; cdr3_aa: CAISESMGALGANVLTF
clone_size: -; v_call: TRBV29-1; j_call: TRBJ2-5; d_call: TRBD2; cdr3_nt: TGCAGCGTCGAGACGGGAGGGGTTCACCAAGAGACCCAGTACTTC; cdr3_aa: CSVETGGVHQETQYF
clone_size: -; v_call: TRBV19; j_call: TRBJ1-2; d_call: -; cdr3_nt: TGTACCAGTAGTATAGGGCACAAAGAAGGCTACACCTTC; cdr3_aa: CTSSIGHKEGYTF
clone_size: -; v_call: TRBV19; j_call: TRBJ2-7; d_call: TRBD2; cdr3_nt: TGTGCCAGTAGGGCATGGGGGACTAGCGGGAGTATCTACGAGCAGTACTTC; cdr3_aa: CASRAWGTSGSIYEQYF
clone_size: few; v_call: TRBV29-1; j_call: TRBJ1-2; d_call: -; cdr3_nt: TGTGCCTGGATGGAGCAAAACTATGGCTACACCTTC; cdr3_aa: CAWMEQNYGYTF
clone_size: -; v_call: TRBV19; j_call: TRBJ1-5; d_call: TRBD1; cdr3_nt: TGTGCCAGTAGTATCCTCACTCAGGGGGCAGGTCAGCCCCAGCATTTT; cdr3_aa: CASSILTQGAGQPQHF
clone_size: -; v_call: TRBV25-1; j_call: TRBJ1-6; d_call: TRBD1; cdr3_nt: TGTGCCAGCAGAGATCCGCAGGGGGCATCCCCGGATTCACCCCTCCACTTT; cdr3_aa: CASRDPQGASPDSPLHF
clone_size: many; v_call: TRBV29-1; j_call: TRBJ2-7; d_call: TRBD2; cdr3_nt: TGCAGCGCTAAGTTACTAGCGGAAAATTACGAGCAGTACTTC; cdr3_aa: CSAKLLAENYEQYF
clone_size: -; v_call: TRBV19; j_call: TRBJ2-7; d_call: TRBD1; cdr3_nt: TGTGCCAGTGTCCCCCGGACAGGGGATTATGGCGAGCAGTACTTC; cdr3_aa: CASVPRTGDYGEQYF
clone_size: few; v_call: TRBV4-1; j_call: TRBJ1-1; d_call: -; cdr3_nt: TGCGCCAGCAGCCAAGTCGGGAAGGGCCAACCTGAAGCTTTCTTT; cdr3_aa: CASSQVGKGQPEAFF
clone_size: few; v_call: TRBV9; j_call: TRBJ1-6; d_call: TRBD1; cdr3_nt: TGTGCCAGCTCACCTAGAGGGCAGGGGGCTTATTCACCCCTCCACTTT; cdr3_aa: CASSPRGQGAYSPLHF
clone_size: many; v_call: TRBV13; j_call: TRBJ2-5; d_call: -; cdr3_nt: TGTGCCAGCAGCTTAGAGGCGGGGGAGACCCAGTACTTC; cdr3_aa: CASSLEAGETQYF
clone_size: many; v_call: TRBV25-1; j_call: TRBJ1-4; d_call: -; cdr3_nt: TGTGCCAGCAGTGACGGCGACAGAATTAATGAAAAACTGTTTTTT; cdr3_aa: CASSDGDRINEKLFF
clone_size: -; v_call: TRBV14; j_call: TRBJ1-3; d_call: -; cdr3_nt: TGTGCCAGCAGCCAACCGGACCTAAACACCATATATTTT; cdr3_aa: CASSQPDLNTIYF
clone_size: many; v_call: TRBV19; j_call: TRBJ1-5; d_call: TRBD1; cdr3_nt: TGTGCCAGTATCCGCCCCTCAACGGACAGGGGGCATGAGCCCCAGCATTTT; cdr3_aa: CASIRPSTDRGHEPQHF
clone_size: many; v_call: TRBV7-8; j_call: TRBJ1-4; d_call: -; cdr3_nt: TGTGCCAGCAGCATTAACAGGGAAGGGGAAAAACTGTTTTTT; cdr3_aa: CASSINREGEKLFF
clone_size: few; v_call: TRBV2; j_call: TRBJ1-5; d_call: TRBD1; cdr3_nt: TGTGCCGTACAGGGGGGCAATCAGCCCCAGCATTTT; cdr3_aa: CAVQGGNQPQHF
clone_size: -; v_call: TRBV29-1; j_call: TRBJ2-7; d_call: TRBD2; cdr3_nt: TGCAGCGTTGGGGGCGGGAGGGTGGTAGAGCAGTACTTC; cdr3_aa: CSVGGGRVVEQYF
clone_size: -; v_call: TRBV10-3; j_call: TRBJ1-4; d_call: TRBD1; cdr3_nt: TGTGCCATCAGTAGAGACAGGGGAGGAGGTAATGAAAAACTGTTTTTT; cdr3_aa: CAISRDRGGGNEKLFF
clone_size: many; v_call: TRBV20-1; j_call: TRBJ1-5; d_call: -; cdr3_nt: TGCAGTGCTAGAGATACGGGATACAATCAGCCCCAGCATTTT; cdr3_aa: CSARDTGYNQPQHF
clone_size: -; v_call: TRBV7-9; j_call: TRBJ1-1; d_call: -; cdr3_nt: TGTGCCAGCAGCCATGCCGCAGCCGGGACTCTGAACACTGAAGCTTTCTTT; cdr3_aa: CASSHAAAGTLNTEAFF
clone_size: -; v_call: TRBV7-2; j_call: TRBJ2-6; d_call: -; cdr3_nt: TGTGCCAGCAGCGCCGGGACTGCTTTC; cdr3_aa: CASSAGTAF
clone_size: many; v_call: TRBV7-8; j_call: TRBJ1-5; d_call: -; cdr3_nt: TGTGCCAGCAGCTTTGGGGTACAGGGTCAGGGACAGCCCCAGCATTTT; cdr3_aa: CASSFGVQGQGQPQHF
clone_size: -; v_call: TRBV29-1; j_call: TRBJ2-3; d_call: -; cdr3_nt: TGCACCCTCTCTCTGGGAGATACGCAGTATTTT; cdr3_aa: CTLSLGDTQYF
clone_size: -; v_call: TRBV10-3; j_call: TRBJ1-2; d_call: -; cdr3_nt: TGTGCCATCAGTGAAGCGCGGGACTATGGCTACACCTTC; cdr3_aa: CAISEARDYGYTF
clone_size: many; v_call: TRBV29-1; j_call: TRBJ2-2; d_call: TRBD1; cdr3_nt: TGCAGCGTACAGACAGGGGGCGGAACCGGGGAGCTGTTTTTT; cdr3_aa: CSVQTGGGTGELFF
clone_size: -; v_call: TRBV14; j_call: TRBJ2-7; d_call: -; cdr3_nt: TGTGCCAGCAGCCATAGCCGAGGACAGCCTAGTGACGAGCAGTACTTC; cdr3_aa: CASSHSRGQPSDEQYF
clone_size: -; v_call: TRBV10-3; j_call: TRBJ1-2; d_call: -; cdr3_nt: TGTGCCAGCAGTTACTTGTTGTCCGCAGGGACGGGCTACACCTTC; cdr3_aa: CASSYLLSAGTGYTF
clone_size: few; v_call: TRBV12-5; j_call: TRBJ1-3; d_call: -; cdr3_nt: TGTGCTAGTGGTTTGGCCAACTCTGGAAACACCATATATTTT; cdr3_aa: CASGLANSGNTIYF
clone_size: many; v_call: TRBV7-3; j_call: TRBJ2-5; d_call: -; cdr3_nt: TGTGCCAGCAGCTTAATGGGTGCGGACGAGACCCAGTACTTC; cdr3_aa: CASSLMGADETQYF
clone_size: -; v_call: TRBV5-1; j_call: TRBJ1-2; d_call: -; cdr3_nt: TGCGCCAGCAGGAGGCTTCAATCAGTCGGTTTTGGTGGCTACACCTTC; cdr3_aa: CASRRLQSVGFGGYTF
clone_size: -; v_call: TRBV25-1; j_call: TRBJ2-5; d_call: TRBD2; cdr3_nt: TGTGCCAGCAGTTACGGGCTAGCGGGCGGATTACAAGAGACCCAGTACTTC; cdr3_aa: CASSYGLAGGLQETQYF
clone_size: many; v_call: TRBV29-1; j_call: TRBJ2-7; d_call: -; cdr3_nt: TGCAGCGTTGAATACCCCACCAGGGTGGGCTACGAGCAGTACTTC; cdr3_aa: CSVEYPTRVGYEQYF
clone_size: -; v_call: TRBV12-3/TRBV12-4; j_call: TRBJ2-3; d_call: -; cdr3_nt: TGTGCCAGCAGTCTCACTAGGCGGGCTCGGGATACGCAGTATTTT; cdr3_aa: CASSLTRRARDTQYF
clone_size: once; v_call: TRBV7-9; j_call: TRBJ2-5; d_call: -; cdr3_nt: TGTGCCAGCAGCCAAGGGGCAAGGGGGAGGATACAAGAGACCCAGTACTTC; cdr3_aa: CASSQGARGRIQETQYF
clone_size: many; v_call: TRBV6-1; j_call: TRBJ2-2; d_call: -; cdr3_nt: TGTGCCAGCAGTGAAGGTGTGGACACCGGGGAGCTGTTTTTT; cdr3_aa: CASSEGVDTGELFF
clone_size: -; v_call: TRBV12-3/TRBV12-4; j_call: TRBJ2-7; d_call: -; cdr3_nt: TGTGCCAGCAGTTTAGGGTCCGGGATTGGCTACGAGCAGTACTTC; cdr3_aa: CASSLGSGIGYEQYF
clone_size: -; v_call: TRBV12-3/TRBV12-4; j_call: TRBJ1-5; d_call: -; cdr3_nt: TGTGCCAGCAGTTTTGGGGTGGGCGGCCAAGAGACCCAGCATTTT; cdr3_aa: CASSFGVGGQETQHF
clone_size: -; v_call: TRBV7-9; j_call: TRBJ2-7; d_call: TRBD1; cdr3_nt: TGCGCCAGCAGCCAAGCGTCGGGACAGGGGATCTACGAGCAGTACTTC; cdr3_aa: CASSQASGQGIYEQYF
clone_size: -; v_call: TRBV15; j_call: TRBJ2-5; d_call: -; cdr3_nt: TGTGCCACCAGCAGCCGACAGGCCACAGAGACCCAGTACTTC; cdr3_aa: CATSSRQATETQYF
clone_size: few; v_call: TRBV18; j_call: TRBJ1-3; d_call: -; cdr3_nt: TGTGCCAGCTCACCGACGTCGGGTGGAAACACCATATATTTT; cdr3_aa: CASSPTSGGNTIYF
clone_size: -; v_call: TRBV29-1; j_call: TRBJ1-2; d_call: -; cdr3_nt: TGCAGCTTGACCCTAAGCTTCGACTTTAACTATGGCTACACCTTC; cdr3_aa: CSLTLSFDFNYGYTF
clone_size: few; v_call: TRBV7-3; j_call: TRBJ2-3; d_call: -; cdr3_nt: TGTGCCAGCAGCTTAGGGTTTACTAGCACAGATACGCAGTATTTT; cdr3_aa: CASSLGFTSTDTQYF
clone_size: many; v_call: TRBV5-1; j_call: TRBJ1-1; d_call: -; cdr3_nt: TGTGCCAGCAGTTGGGGTAACACTGAAGCTTTCTTT; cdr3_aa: CASSWGNTEAFF
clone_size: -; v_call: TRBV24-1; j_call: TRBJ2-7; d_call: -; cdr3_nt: TGTGCCACCAGTGAAGGGGTCGGCCAGCAGTACTTC; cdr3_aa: CATSEGVGQQYF
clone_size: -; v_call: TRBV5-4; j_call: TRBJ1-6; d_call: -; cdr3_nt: TGTGCCAGCAGCTTGAGGAGGGTTGACAGTTCCTATAATTCGCCCCTCCACTTT; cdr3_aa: CASSLRRVDSSYNSPLHF
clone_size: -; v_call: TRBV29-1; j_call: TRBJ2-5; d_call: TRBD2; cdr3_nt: TGCAGCGCCCCCGGACTAGCGGGGCTCGCCGCAGAGACCCAGTACTTC; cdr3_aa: CSAPGLAGLAAETQYF